This T cell receptor beta chain was captured in a study of esophageal squamous cell carcinoma under preoperative chemotherapy. Study outcomes and limitations: Post-treatment tumor-infiltrating lymphocytes appeared partly derived from peripheral T cells migrating into the tumor.

CDR1 and CDR2 from the germline V gene are MNHEY and SVGAGI. V lost 3 bases and J lost 4, with 7 bases in between. The CDR3 spans 13 residues. Notes on this clonotype: Antigen specificity is unknown.

Each CDR3 protein is one row after TCRdb ran MiXCR on the PCR reads. The repertoire holds 13,000 or so distinct CDR3 sequences, with approximately 54% as singletons. Stated time point: before preoperative PTX-NDP chemotherapy. Patients received paclitaxel-nedaplatin as preoperative chemotherapy before surgery. This sequence was found in a human donor with esophageal squamous cell carcinoma. The donor label of this sample is uncertain. This specimen was acquired from a patient given preoperative chemotherapy. V gene TRBV6-5 combines with J gene TRBJ1-5; D is ambiguous. The CDR3 bases are TGTGCCAGCAGTTATTCCCGGAATCAGCCCCAGCATTTT. Protein sequence: CASSYSRNQPQHF.